These 12 T cell receptor beta chains were all obtained from the same sample, sequenced in a study of shared clonotypes between healthy human individuals. Sequenced by immunoSEQ multiplex PCR; TCRdb stores in-frame clones only, minus some. The sample has 2,500,000 or so clones; 92% are singletons. The sequenced sample consisted of naive CD4+ T cells from PBMCs. Subset reported: CD45RA+ positively selected. Every receptor here comes from a young man in good health. Some clones in this sample may be carry-over from other donors' samples.

This chain joins TRBV27 and TRBJ2-7; 10 bases line up with TRBD1. There are 16 residues in the CDR3. Germline loops: CDR1 MNHEY, CDR2 SMNVEV (reference sequence). The trim removed 2 bases at V and 6 bases at J, leaving 10 bases unmatched. The CDR3 is CASSLRGTGQGVEQYF. DNA for the CDR3: TGTGCCAGCAGTTTAAGGGGGACAGGACAGGGGGTCGAGCAGTACTTC.

The chain recombines TRBV7-9 with TRBJ2-3; D gene uncertain. V shed 2 bases and J shed 0 bases, with 15 bases lying between them. The CDR3 totals 17 residues. From germline, CDR1 is SEHNR and CDR2 FQNEAQ (reference sequence). In DNA, the CDR3 is TGTGCCAGCAGCTTAAAGGGTAGGGTGGAAAGCACAGATACGCAGTATTTT. This translates into CASSLKGRVESTDTQYF.

With regard to this clone: This sample includes further DNA sequences coding for the same CDR3. The rearrangement uses TRBV5-1 and TRBJ2-5, with a tentative D call TRBD1 (6 bases). V lost 4 bases and J 0 bases, leaving 10 bases between the germline ends. Germline assignment: CDR1 SGHRS and CDR2 YFSETQ. The CDR3 runs to 14 residues. CDR3 in amino acids: CASSPGQHQETQYF. In DNA form, the CDR3 reads TGCGCCAGCAGCCCCGGACAGCACCAAGAGACCCAGTACTTC.

Concerning this clone: The sample has other DNA sequences that encode this CDR3 too. The chain uses TRBV18 and TRBJ1-1; 9 nucleotides match TRBD1. The ends lost 6 bases at V and 3 bases at J; junction bases unmatched: 5. Looked up from germline, CDR1 is KGHSH and CDR2 is LQKENI. The CDR3 consists of 14 residues. The CDR3 protein is CASSPRTGDTEAFF. DNA of the CDR3: TGTGCCAGCTCTCCGAGGACAGGGGACACTGAAGCTTTCTTT.

The chain uses TRBV5-5 and TRBJ2-7; no firm D call. V was cut by 1 base and J by 3 bases, with 8 bases left in between. The CDR3 totals 13 residues. Germline V gives CDR1 SGHKS, CDR2 YYEKEE (reference sequence). Here the CDR3 DNA reads TGTGCCAGCAGCTTGAACGGAGTCTACGAGCAGTACTTC. Translated, it gives CASSLNGVYEQYF.

Remarks on this clone: The same CDR3 also results from other DNA sequences found in this sample. V usage is TRBV5-4 and J usage is TRBJ2-5; no firm D call. Germline loops: CDR1 SGHNT, CDR2 YYREEE (reference sequence). This CDR3 is 12 amino acids long. Trimming removed 2 bases at V and 4 bases at J, with 6 bases between. CDR3 nucleotide sequence: TGTGCCAGCAGCTTAGGTGTAGAGACCCAGTACTTC. This gives the protein CASSLGVETQYF.

A word on this clone: Other DNA sequences from this sample encode an identical CDR3 as well. J is TRBJ1-1 and V is TRBV20-1; D unclear. CDR1 and CDR2 from the germline V gene are DFQATT and SNEGSKA (reference sequence). The CDR3 has 11 amino acids. The CDR3 DNA reads as TGCAGCTTCACAGATTTGACTGAAGCTTTCTTT. Amino acid sequence: CSFTDLTEAFF.

V usage is TRBV7-9 and J usage is TRBJ2-3, with 7 bases aligning to TRBD1. This CDR3 is built from 19 residues. Germline values: CDR1 SEHNR, CDR2 FQNEAQ (reference sequence). V was pared by 5 bases and J by 2 bases, with 19 bases of the junction left unmatched. CDR3 DNA sequence: TGTGCCAGCAGCCGCCGGACAGGTAACAGTCAGACTATCACAGATACGCAGTATTTT. Translating gives CASSRRTGNSQTITDTQYF.

The chain is built from TRBV5-1 and TRBJ2-7; D uncertain. Germline CDR1 and CDR2: SGHRS and YFSETQ. With 2 bases removed from V and 0 bases from J, the gap between germline ends came to 9 bases. The CDR3 extends over 14 amino acids. CDR3 region: CASSLSVDSYEQYF. DNA for the CDR3: TGCGCCAGCAGCTTAAGTGTCGACTCCTACGAGCAGTACTTC.

The chain carries TRBV2 and TRBJ2-1, with D possibly called TRBD1 or TRBD2 (5 bases each). Trimming took off 5 bases at V and 10 bases at J, with 15 bases between the two ends. The germline gives CDR1 SNHLY, CDR2 FYNNEI. The CDR3 is 13 amino acids. The CDR3 DNA reads as TGTGCCAGCAGTCAAGACACCGGGACGGAGCAGTTCTTC. Residues: CASSQDTGTEQFF.

This clone came up once. CDR3 sequence reads: CASSLESDYGYTF. CDR3 sequence (DNA): TGCGCCAGCAGCTTGGAGTCAGACTATGGCTACACCTTC. V and J are TRBV5-1 and TRBJ1-2, with no clear D. This CDR3 has 13 residues. V lost 0 bases and J 3 bases, leaving 6 bases between the germline ends. Germline V lookup: CDR1 SGHRS, CDR2 YFSETQ.

This sequence joins TRBV30 and TRBJ1-1; 7 bases align to TRBD1. With V trimmed by 5 bases and J by 4 bases, 4 bases remained unmatched. This CDR3 spans 12 amino acids. CDR1 and CDR2 (germline): GTSNPN, SVGIG (reference sequence). CDR3 DNA sequence: TGTGCCTGGGACTACAGGGGCACTGAAGCTTTCTTT. Its translation: CAWDYRGTEAFF.